The sample holds many counts of the clone carrying this T cell receptor beta chain. This sample was taken from a study of T-cell reconstitution after alpha-beta-depleted transplantation in children. Unique molecular identifiers were incorporated when the TCRbeta library was constructed. TCRdb re-analysed the PCR reads in MiXCR, keeping a single row per CDR3 protein. The profile shows just under 550,000 distinct CDR3 sequences, approximately 20% of them singletons. CDR3 length: 14 residues. V lost 6 bases and J lost 4, with 18 bases in between. The germline V gene encodes CDR1 SQVTM and CDR2 ANQGSEA. This clonotype was obtained from a human donor who donated a stem cell graft to a child with acute lymphoblastic leukemia. The rearrangement uses TRBV29-1 and TRBJ2-5; D is perhaps TRBD1 or TRBD2 (5 bases each). The specimen was PBMCs from the stem cell graft donor, collected from the stem cell graft. CDR3 nucleotides: TGCAGCGTGGTTCCCGGGACCATGGGAGAGACCCAGTACTTC. As protein: CSVVPGTMGETQYF. Full variable domain (outside the CDR3, taken from reference TRBV29-1 and TRBJ2-5): SAVISQKPSRDICQRGTSLTIQCQVDSQVTMMFWYRQQPGQSLTLIATANQGSEATYESGFVIDKFPISRPNLTFSTLTVSNMSPEDSSIYLCSVVPGTMGETQYFGPGTRLLVL.